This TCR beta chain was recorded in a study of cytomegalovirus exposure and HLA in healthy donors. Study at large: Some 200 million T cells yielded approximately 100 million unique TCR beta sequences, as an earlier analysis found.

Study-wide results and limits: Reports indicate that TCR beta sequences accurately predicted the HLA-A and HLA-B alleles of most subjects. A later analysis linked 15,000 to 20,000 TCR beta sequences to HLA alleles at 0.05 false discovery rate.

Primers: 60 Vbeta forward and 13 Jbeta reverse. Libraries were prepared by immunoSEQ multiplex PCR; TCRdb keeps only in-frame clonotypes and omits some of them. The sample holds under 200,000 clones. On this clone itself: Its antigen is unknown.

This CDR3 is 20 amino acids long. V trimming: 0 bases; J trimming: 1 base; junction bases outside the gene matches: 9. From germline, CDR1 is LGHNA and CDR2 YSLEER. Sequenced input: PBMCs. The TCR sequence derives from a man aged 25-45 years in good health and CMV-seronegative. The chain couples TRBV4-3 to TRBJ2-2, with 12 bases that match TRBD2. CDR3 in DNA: TGCGCCAGCAGCCAAGATAAGGGACTAGCGGGCTGGCAGAACACCGGGGAGCTGTTTTTT. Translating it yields CASSQDKGLAGWQNTGELFF.